One sample yielded the 23 T cell receptor beta chains listed below, sequenced in a study of T cell changes during pregnancy in multiple sclerosis. The protocol was immunoSEQ multiplex PCR, while the TCRdb copy is restricted to in-frame clones and leaves out a portion. In the table there are some 87,000 clones, 90% to 95% of which are singletons. Sequencing used peripheral blood, obtained in the second trimester of pregnancy. The receptors originated from a female donor with multiple sclerosis, enrolled in a pregnancy study.

The chain joins TRBV19 to TRBJ1-3; D is ambiguous. V was cut by 5 bases and J by 0 bases, with 5 bases left in between. Germline CDR1 and CDR2: LNHDA and SQIVND (reference sequence). This CDR3 region has 13 residues. CDR3 protein: CASSWASGNTIYF. In nucleotides, the CDR3 is TGTGCCAGTAGTTGGGCCTCTGGAAACACCATATATTTT.

The V gene is TRBV10-2, the J gene TRBJ2-1; possibly TRBD2 for D (5 bases). There are 11 residues in the CDR3. V was pared by 8 bases and J by 6 bases, with 8 bases between. CDR1 and CDR2 (germline): WSHSY, SAAADI. DNA for the CDR3: TGCGCCAGCTGGACTCCCAATGAGCAGTTCTTC. Its translation: CASWTPNEQFF.

This sequence joins TRBV7-2 and TRBJ1-5; TRBD1 agrees at 7 bases. The germline V gene has CDR1 SGHTA and CDR2 FQGNSA. The CDR3 consists of 14 residues. V trimming: 5 bases; J trimming: 3 bases; junction bases outside the gene matches: 4. CDR3 in DNA: TGTGCCAGCAGCGTCGACAGGGTCAATCAGCCCCAGCATTTT. This codes for CASSVDRVNQPQHF.

V is TRBV7-9 and J is TRBJ1-4; TRBD1 matches 7 bases. The V gene's germline CDR1 is SEHNR and CDR2 FQNEAQ (reference sequence). Trimming removed 5 bases from V and 6 bases from J; junction bases left unmatched: 9. The CDR3 loop spans 15 amino acids. CDR3 residues: CASSIRQGGDEKLFF. CDR3 coding DNA: TGTGCCAGCAGCATAAGACAGGGCGGGGATGAAAAACTGTTTTTT.

The rearrangement links TRBV19 to TRBJ2-2; D might be TRBD1 (6 bases). CDR3 size: 15 residues. Trimming stripped 3 bases from V and 4 bases from J, with 12 bases between. CDR1 and CDR2 from the germline V gene are LNHDA and SQIVND (reference sequence). The CDR3 sequence: CASSMRTVTTGELFF. The CDR3 coding sequence is TGTGCCAGTAGTATGCGGACAGTTACCACCGGGGAGCTGTTTTTT.

A single count supports this clone. The CDR3 DNA is TGTGCCAGCGCCGGACAGGGCTATGGCTACACCTTC. Amino acid sequence: CASAGQGYGYTF. The J gene is TRBJ1-2, the V gene TRBV19; 8 bases line up with TRBD1. CDR1 LNHDA and CDR2 SQIVND come from the germline V gene (reference sequence). The V segment lost 9 bases and the J segment 4 bases; nucleotides outside the gene matches: 4. The CDR3 consists of 12 residues.

This rearrangement joins TRBV19 to TRBJ1-2; 11 bases agree with TRBD1. The CDR3 contains 13 residues. Germline CDR1 LNHDA, CDR2 SQIVND (reference sequence). The ends lost 5 bases at V and 7 bases at J; junction bases unmatched: 3. In nucleotides, the CDR3 is TGTGCCAGTAGTCACGGGACAGGGGGTGGCTACACCTTC. This codes for CASSHGTGGGYTF.

This clone appeared a single time. The chain joins TRBV11-2 to TRBJ2-1, with 9 bases fitting TRBD2. Per germline, CDR1 SGHAT and CDR2 FQNNGV. CDR3 size: 18 residues. With 2 bases clipped from V and 8 bases from J, the junction kept 16 bases outside the gene matches. The CDR3 nucleotides are TGTGCCAGCAGCTTATACCCCGTTGGGCTAGCGGGAATGGATGAGCAGTTCTTC. This codes for CASSLYPVGLAGMDEQFF.

V is TRBV27 and J is TRBJ2-1, with 7 bases that match TRBD2. Looked up from germline, CDR1 is MNHEY and CDR2 is SMNVEV (reference sequence). The CDR3 contains 17 residues. J gave up 1 base and V 3 bases, and 9 bases lay outside the gene matches. The CDR3 loop is CASSFGPGGLSYNEQFF. In DNA, the CDR3 is TGTGCCAGCAGTTTCGGGCCCGGGGGACTATCCTACAATGAGCAGTTCTTC.

The chain has TRBV5-1 and TRBJ2-2; a weak D match, TRBD2 (6 bases). Germline CDR1 and CDR2: SGHRS and YFSETQ. The CDR3 sequence is 17 residues long. The V gene lost 3 bases and the J gene lost 0 bases, with 15 bases spanning the gap. For the CDR3, the DNA is TGCGCCAGCAGCTCCGGCGGGGACCTCGCGAACACCGGGGAGCTGTTTTTT. Its translation is CASSSGGDLANTGELFF.

This rearrangement joins TRBV6-5 to TRBJ2-5, with 10 bases lining up with TRBD1. The CDR3 loop spans 15 amino acids. V gave up 1 base and J gave up 4 bases; unmatched junction bases: 3. CDR1 and CDR2 (germline): MNHEY, SVGAGI. CDR3 nucleotide sequence: TGTGCCAGCAGTTACTTCGGACAGGGGGGAGAGACCCAGTACTTC. Protein: CASSYFGQGGETQYF.

The chain uses TRBV27 and TRBJ1-5; D unclear. The germline V gene has CDR1 MNHEY and CDR2 SMNVEV (reference sequence). This CDR3 is built from 13 residues. The ends were cut back, 4 bases at V and 3 bases at J, with 7 bases in the middle. CDR3 sequence: CASSSEHNQPQHF. CDR3 bases: TGTGCCAGCAGTTCAGAACACAATCAGCCCCAGCATTTT.

This clone was picked up one time. The CDR3 spells CASSDYRGRLFNEQFF. The CDR3 DNA sequence: TGTGCCAGCAGTGACTACAGGGGGAGATTGTTCAATGAGCAGTTCTTC. J is TRBJ2-1 and V is TRBV7-6; 8 bases line up with TRBD1. J lost 6 bases, V lost 6 bases, and 13 bases had no gene match. Germline V gene lookup returns CDR1 SGHVS and CDR2 FNYEAQ. This CDR3 is built from 16 residues.

This sequence joins TRBV27 and TRBJ1-1, with unresolved D. This CDR3 has 13 amino acids. CDR1 and CDR2 from the germline V gene are MNHEY and SMNVEV (reference sequence). The V end was cut by 2 bases, the J end by 3 bases, with 7 bases between. The CDR3 region has the DNA TGTGCCAGCAGTTTAGGCAGATACACTGAAGCTTTCTTT. As protein: CASSLGRYTEAFF.

The rearrangement links TRBV9 to TRBJ2-3, with D tentatively TRBD2 (7 bases). Trimming shortened V by 3 bases and J by 5 bases, and 13 bases separated the two germline ends. Germline assignment: CDR1 SGDLS and CDR2 YYNGEE. This CDR3 has 14 amino acids. CDR3 sequence: CASSEAGEGDTQYF. The CDR3 DNA follows: TGTGCCAGCAGCGAGGCAGGGGAGGGAGATACGCAGTATTTT.

The genes are TRBV7-9 and TRBJ2-7, with 7 nucleotides matching TRBD1. Unmatched junction bases numbered 10, after V lost 5 bases and J lost 0 bases. This CDR3 is built from 16 residues. The germline CDR1 and CDR2 sequences are SEHNR and FQNEAQ (reference sequence). CDR3 sequence reads: CASSTLTGQSSYEQYF. As DNA, the CDR3 is TGTGCCAGCAGCACCCTTACGGGACAGAGCTCCTACGAGCAGTACTTC.

The chain carries TRBV2 and TRBJ1-2, with TRBD1 matching 8 bases. This CDR3 has 15 residues. Trimming removed 7 bases from V and 2 bases from J; junction bases left unmatched: 9. Looked up from germline, CDR1 is SNHLY and CDR2 is FYNNEI. CDR3 region: CASTPRGTGNYGYTF. CDR3 in DNA: TGTGCCAGCACCCCCCGTGGGACAGGCAACTATGGCTACACCTTC.

The chain links TRBV18 to TRBJ2-1; TRBD2 aligns across 7 bases. This CDR3 spans 15 amino acids. Germline V gives CDR1 KGHSH, CDR2 LQKENI. V shed 3 bases and J 7 bases; nucleotides not matched to a gene: 9. CDR3 sequence: CASSPIAGVGNEQFF. The DNA of the CDR3 is TGTGCCAGCTCACCTATTGCGGGAGTCGGGAATGAGCAGTTCTTC.

V is TRBV15 and J is TRBJ2-7, with D perhaps matching TRBD2 (7 bases). CDR3 length: 16 amino acids. Trimming pared 0 bases from V and 4 bases from J, leaving 16 bases between. Germline V lookup: CDR1 LNHNV, CDR2 YYDKDF (reference sequence). The CDR3 is CATSREVGGGGYEQYF. DNA of the CDR3: TGTGCCACCAGCAGAGAGGTGGGGGGAGGGGGTTACGAGCAGTACTTC.

This sequence joins TRBV14 and TRBJ2-7; TRBD2 aligns across 10 bases. With 4 bases clipped from V and 3 bases from J, the junction kept 3 bases outside the gene matches. The CDR3 consists of 14 residues. In germline, CDR1 is SGHDN, CDR2 FVKESK. The CDR3 region has the DNA TGTGCCAGCAGCCGTAGCGGGAGGTACTACGAGCAGTACTTC. It encodes CASSRSGRYYEQYF.

The gene calls are TRBV28 and TRBJ2-1; possible D gene TRBD2, 6 bases. The CDR3 contains 16 residues. Trimming took off 5 bases at V and 6 bases at J, with 20 bases between the two ends. CDR1 and CDR2 (germline): MDHEN, SYDVKM. CDR3 protein: CASSAPGLSFGNEQFF. As DNA, the CDR3 is TGTGCCAGCAGTGCCCCGGGACTCTCCTTTGGCAATGAGCAGTTCTTC.

This rearrangement joins TRBV6-1 to TRBJ1-1, with D uncertain. V was pared by 7 bases and J by 1 base, with 10 bases between. In germline, CDR1 is MNHNS, CDR2 SASEGT. CDR3 length: 13 amino acids. The CDR3, as DNA: TGTGCCAGCATGGACTTAGCGAACACTGAAGCTTTCTTT. Amino acid sequence: CASMDLANTEAFF.

The rearrangement uses TRBV5-1 and TRBJ1-5, with D tentatively TRBD1 (6 bases). Germline values: CDR1 SGHRS, CDR2 YFSETQ. V dropped 0 bases and J dropped 1 base, with 8 bases sitting between them. This CDR3 is 15 amino acids long. As DNA, the CDR3 is TGCGCCAGCAGCTTGGTTACAGGGAGCAATCAGCCCCAGCATTTT. Encoded protein: CASSLVTGSNQPQHF.